This T cell receptor beta chain stems from a study of T cell responses to AZD1222 COVID-19 vaccine. The overall study: Second doses at about 4 or about 12 weeks were pooled.

By share of the sample, this clone is large. Its antigen is unknown. General study points: Targets within unmutated variant regions were reportedly found for nearly half of spike-specific TCRs. Donors skewed white British and female; clonal diversity was possibly underestimated.

TCRdb's table, derived via immunoSEQ multiplex PCR, lists solely in-frame clones and lacks some. The sample shows 150,000 to 180,000 clones, roughly nine tenths of them seen only once. V trimming: 5 bases; J trimming: 7 bases; junction bases outside the gene matches: 8. The V gene's germline CDR1 is LGHDT and CDR2 YNNKEL (reference sequence). This CDR3 region has 14 residues. The material sequenced was peripheral blood, taken on day 0 of AZD1222 vaccination. This TCR was sampled from an adult in good health. V is TRBV3-1 (or the pseudogene TRBV3-2) and J is TRBJ1-1, with 9 nucleotides matching TRBD1. CDR3: CASSSLTGGDEAFF. The DNA of the CDR3 is TGTGCCAGCAGCTCTTTGACAGGGGGGGATGAAGCTTTCTTT.